The clone carrying this T cell receptor beta chain has a handful of counts. Its antigen is not identified. This sample stems from a study of early T cells in non-severe SARS-CoV-2 infection. On the study more broadly: Unpaired chains resulted from sequencing bulk RNA of unsorted whole blood. Study-wide points: Private and CD4 specificities were missed by VDJdb matching, skewed to anti-spike CD8.

Attached unique molecular identifiers marked individual cDNA molecules. MiXCR was run by TCRdb on the 5' RACE reads, yielding one entry per CDR3 protein. The data contain 90,000 or so distinct CDR3 sequences, more than 13% of them singletons. CDR1 and CDR2 from the germline V gene are SEHNR and FQNEAQ (reference sequence). Trimming pared 2 bases from V and 5 bases from J, leaving 2 bases between. The CDR3 runs to 11 residues. The sample comprised whole blood. This chain connects TRBV7-9 to TRBJ2-3; D not certain. The sequence was collected from an adult who was a healthcare worker with PCR-confirmed SARS-CoV-2 infection or an uninfected control (not recorded which). As DNA, the CDR3 is TGTGCCAGCAGCTTACAAGATACGCAGTATTTT. Translated, it gives CASSLQDTQYF.